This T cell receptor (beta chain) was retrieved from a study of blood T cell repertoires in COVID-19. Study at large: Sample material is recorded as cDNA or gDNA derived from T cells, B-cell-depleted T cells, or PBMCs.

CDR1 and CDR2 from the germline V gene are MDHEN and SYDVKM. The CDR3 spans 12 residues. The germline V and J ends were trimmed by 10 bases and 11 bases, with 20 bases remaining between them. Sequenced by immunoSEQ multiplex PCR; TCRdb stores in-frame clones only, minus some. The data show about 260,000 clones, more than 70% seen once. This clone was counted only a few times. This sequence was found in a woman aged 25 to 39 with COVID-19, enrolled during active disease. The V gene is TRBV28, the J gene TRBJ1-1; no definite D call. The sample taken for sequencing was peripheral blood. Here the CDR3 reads CATLKMNGRAFF. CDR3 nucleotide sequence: TGTGCCACCCTAAAGATGAACGGGAGGGCTTTCTTT.